This record concerns one TCR beta chain sequence. This record comes from a study of blood T cell repertoires in COVID-19. In the study overall: Both acute and convalescent COVID-19 samples were obtained from the United States, Italy and Spain. The analysed material was cDNA or gDNA that came from T cells, B-cell-depleted T cells, or PBMCs.

CDR3 length equals 13 residues. The germline gives CDR1 LNHDA, CDR2 SQIVND (reference sequence). V lost 7 bases to trimming and J lost 1 base, with 10 bases between them. In the authors' methods: Reference gene primer amplification in the assay estimated nucleated cell counts. Libraries were prepared by immunoSEQ multiplex PCR; TCRdb keeps only in-frame clonotypes and omits some of them. The V and J calls and clone size were taken over from that table, and D and trimming were inferred from the DNA. The sample lists more than 95,000 clones; around four fifths were seen once. The origin of this receptor is a man between 60 and 75 years old with acute or convalescent COVID-19. Material for sequencing was peripheral blood. The rearrangement uses TRBV19 and TRBJ2-5; a weak D match, TRBD1 (5 bases). The CDR3 bases are TGTGCCAGTAATAGGGGCCTCCAAGAGACCCAGTACTTC. It encodes CASNRGLQETQYF.